The 6 T cell receptor beta chains in this list originate from one sample, sequenced in a study of vaccination and CD4 T cells after COVID-19 (dated by TCRdb to between 2021 and 2022). Taken with the paper, the label for treatment or condition translates to: roughly 11-day PBMC culture with coronavirus spike peptide pools or control peptides (ViraFEST assay). These receptors' targets are unknown. The library was built by means of PCR. The instrument was an Illumina iSeq 100. DNA from cultured CD4+ T cells was subjected to TCR sequencing with the Oncomine TCR Beta short-read assay at the Johns Hopkins FTIC core. The raw public data were reprocessed by TCRdb itself: fastp quality trimming at Q25, MiXCR clonotype calling, in-frame beta chains only. Duplicate CDR3 protein sequences are folded into a single record with the most common DNA and genes. This sample lists about 13,000 distinct CDR3 sequences; 61% were detected once. Over 9.5% of the sample rests with the top ten.

The sequenced sample consisted of CD4+ T cells from blood, cultured in vitro. The source of these receptors is a human donor who had recovered from COVID-19.

The chain links TRBV27 to TRBJ2-2; 7 bases agree with TRBD1. Germline assignment: CDR1 MNHEY and CDR2 SMNVEV (reference sequence). The V gene end was trimmed by 2 bases and the J gene end by 4 bases; junction bases not matched to a gene: 7. The CDR3 sequence is 16 residues long. This CDR3 reads CASSLTTGIGTGELFF. The CDR3 nucleotides read TGTGCCAGCAGTTTAACGACAGGGATTGGCACCGGGGAGCTGTTTTTT.

This chain links TRBV23-1 with TRBJ2-1; D possibly uses TRBD1 or TRBD2 (6 bases each). TRBV23-1 is identified as an open reading frame with a role that is uncertain. This CDR3 is built from 17 residues. The ends were cut back, 2 bases at V and 3 bases at J, with 17 bases in the middle. The CDR3 loop reads CASSQPFLGGDYNEQFF. The CDR3 bases are TGCGCCAGCAGTCAACCCTTTCTCGGGGGCGACTACAATGAGCAGTTCTTC.

The chain couples TRBV20-1 to TRBJ2-2, with D uncertain. The V gene's germline CDR1 is DFQATT and CDR2 SNEGSKA (reference sequence). V gave up 6 bases and J gave up 1 base, with 12 bases separating them. The CDR3 loop spans 14 amino acids. The CDR3 nucleotides are TGCAGTGCCCAGACTCAAAAGAACACCGGGGAGCTGTTTTTT. Residues: CSAQTQKNTGELFF.

In this sample, this clonotype turned up a few times. V and J are TRBV19 and TRBJ2-2, with 8 bases matching TRBD1. This CDR3 spans 15 amino acids. Germline-derived CDR1 and CDR2 are LNHDA and SQIVND (reference sequence). V shed 5 bases and J 6 bases; nucleotides not matched to a gene: 8. CDR3 protein: CASSDNRGYAGELFF. CDR3 bases: TGTGCCAGTAGTGACAACAGGGGGTATGCCGGGGAGCTGTTTTTT.

V is TRBV6-5 and J is TRBJ1-1; D uncertain. Germline-derived CDR1 and CDR2 are MNHEY and SVGAGI. Trimming took off 1 base at V and 5 bases at J, with 5 bases between the two ends. There are 12 residues in the CDR3. CDR3 protein: CASSYFRTEAFF. The CDR3, as DNA: TGTGCCAGCAGTTACTTTAGGACTGAAGCTTTCTTT.

This clonotype occurred once. The chain carries TRBV20-1 and TRBJ2-2; TRBD1 aligns across 9 bases. Trimming took 5 bases from V and 7 from J; bases not matched to a gene: 8. The CDR3 spans 14 residues. The V gene's germline CDR1 is DFQATT and CDR2 SNEGSKA (reference sequence). Here the CDR3 DNA reads TGCAGTGCTCAATCACAGGGGGCAAGCGGGGAGCTGTTTTTT. This codes for CSAQSQGASGELFF.